Here is one T cell receptor (beta chain) with its context. This clonotype has just a few counts. The antigen it binds to is not known. Per-nucleotide qualities are absent, and no much larger clonotype sits a single base away. These data come from a study (dated by TCRdb to between 2014 and 2016). About the full investigation: The study tested whether tumor-infiltrating Tregs in breast cancer are recruited from blood Tregs or converted in situ from other CD4+ T cell subsets. Summary of the overall study and its limitations: Rather than covering whole repertoires, validation in the larger cohort was restricted to a single TCR beta V-J rearrangement. The greatest overlap of tumor-infiltrating Treg TCR alpha and beta sequences was with tumor naive CD4+ T cells, followed next by blood naive CD4+ T cells. In terms of TCR gene usage, tumor memory CD4+ T cells clustered together with blood and lymph node memory CD4+ cells, as well as with lymph node naive CD4+ cells.

Memory CD4+ T cells were isolated as CD4+CD45RO+CD25- cells. Tregs, naive and memory CD4+ T cells from tumor, blood and ipsilateral draining lymph nodes of five breast cancer patients underwent full-length TCR alpha and beta sequencing. Tumor tissue and lymph nodes from ipsilateral axillary dissection were perfused with PBS, minced and digested with collagenase I and hyaluronidase. Sorted cell populations were confirmed by FACS to exceed 90% purity. Full-length TCR variable regions were amplified by 5' RACE PCR with constant-region reverse primers, and semi-nested PCR with Nested Universal Primer A was subsequently performed. The ReliaPrep RNA Cell Miniprep System was used to extract total RNA, which was then reverse transcribed into 5'RACE-ready cDNA with the SMARTer RACE 5'/3' Kit. Multiplex adaptors were used to barcode full-length TCR alpha and beta libraries, and the barcoded libraries were sequenced on an Illumina MiSeq. The paper's data handling went like this. For each of nine subset-tissue groups, sequencing data from the five patients were pooled, and the groups were then compared using unsupervised clustering of TCR gene usage. The Morisita-Horn index, with shared sequences weighted by their contribution to each repertoire, was used to calculate repertoire similarity. The raw public data were reprocessed by TCRdb itself: fastp quality trimming at Q25, MiXCR clonotype calling, in-frame beta chains only. Every entry covers one CDR3 protein and lists the most common genes and DNA from its rows. TCRdb's processing, not the study's, gives the V and J calls here. Recorded for this sample are roughly 42,000 distinct CDR3 sequences; around 28% of them occurred a single time. About 3.8% of the sample comes from the top ten.

V is cut back by 8 bases and J by 5 bases, with 15 bases in the junction unmatched. The germline V gene sets CDR1 to SGHVS and CDR2 to FQNEAQ. From cysteine to phenylalanine, the CDR3 is 16 amino acids long. CDR3 DNA is the only sequence kept; it has 48 bases, read in frame from the first base. The specimen sequenced was tumor-infiltrating memory CD4+ T cells sorted from the breast tumor. Interpreted using the paper, the cell subset or site label stands for: memory CD4+ T cells, CD4+CD45RO+CD25-. Rearrangement joined TRBV7-8 to TRBJ2-5; the central 9 bases match TRBD2. The receptor was isolated from a female donor with breast cancer. The nucleotides are TGTGCCAGCGGCCTGGGGACTAGCCTCTCATTGGAGACCCAGTACTTC. It specifies CASGLGTSLSLETQYF.